This T cell receptor (beta chain) comes out of a study of T cells after yellow fever vaccination. Notes on the study in general: Subsequent booster samples again held most clones from primary vaccination (under 98% CD4, about 86% CD8).

Remarks on this clonotype: The antigen is undetermined.

Per germline, CDR1 SGHNT and CDR2 YYREEE (reference sequence). This CDR3 has 14 amino acids. V lost 5 bases, J lost 2 bases, and 7 bases stayed unmatched. The authors made TCR cDNA by 5'RACE template switching, adding a universal primer site and UMIs. TCRdb re-analysed the 5' RACE reads in MiXCR, keeping a single row per CDR3 protein. The data hold 300,000 to 450,000 distinct CDR3 sequences, with over 5% observed a single time. This chain links TRBV5-4 with TRBJ2-7; 7 bases fit TRBD2. The sequenced sample was PBMCs, obtained 5 days after the yellow fever booster vaccination. The receptor was derived from a man aged 30 to 45 who received the YFV17D yellow fever vaccine. The CDR3 region has the DNA TGTGCCAGCAGTTCCGGGACTAAGACCTACGAGCAGTACTTC. Amino acids: CASSSGTKTYEQYF.